This TCR beta chain came from a study of CD8 T cells in ankylosing spondylitis. This clonotype came up many times. The TCR beta libraries were generated through quantitative 5'-RACE incorporating molecular barcodes. MiXCR, applied by TCRdb to the 5' RACE reads, yields one record per CDR3 protein. The data hold 200,000 to 250,000 distinct CDR3 sequences, with around 10% observed a single time. V was pared by 1 base and J by 6 bases, with 19 bases between. The CDR3 consists of 17 residues. Germline CDR1 is LGHDT and CDR2 is YNNKEL (reference sequence). The clonotype comes from a male donor with ankylosing spondylitis or in good health (not recorded which). The source material was blood, either unsorted or a sorted T cell fraction (not recorded which). The chain combines TRBV3-1 with TRBJ2-1; D perhaps matches TRBD2 (6 bases). The CDR3 loop reads CASSQVIASGFGNEQFF. The CDR3 DNA reads TGTGCCAGCAGCCAAGTCATCGCCAGCGGGTTTGGCAATGAGCAGTTCTTC.